This T cell receptor beta chain was sequenced for a study of blood T cell repertoires in COVID-19. Study-wide background: Italy, Spain and the United States were the sources of the convalescent and acute COVID-19 samples. Sources were T cells, B-cell-depleted T cells, or PBMCs; the material itself was cDNA or gDNA.

In this sample, this clone turned up a few times. Trimming pared 5 bases from V and 5 bases from J, leaving 11 bases between. This CDR3 comprises 13 residues. The germline CDR1 and CDR2 sequences are SGHTA and FQGNSA. Original analysis: Estimation of nucleated cell counts relied on the amplification of reference gene primers. The repertoire was sequenced with immunoSEQ multiplex PCR; TCRdb's copy has only in-frame clones and lacks some. Clonal size and the V and J genes are those of that table, whereas D and trimming came from the DNA. The sample has 25,000 to 30,000 clones, 70% to 90% seen once. The rearrangement uses TRBV7-2 and TRBJ2-3; D gene uncertain. Sequencing was carried out using peripheral blood. The receptor was isolated from a human donor in a cohort sampled during active COVID-19. In nucleotides, the CDR3 is TGTGCCAGCAGCCCGAACACGGGAGATACGCAGTATTTT. Amino acids: CASSPNTGDTQYF.